Below are 20 T cell receptor beta chains sequenced from a single sample in a study of blood T cell repertoires in COVID-19. Generated by immunoSEQ multiplex PCR, the TCRdb table keeps only in-frame clones and is missing some. The repertoire has under 250,000 clones, 65% to 85% of them found once; the top ten carry 25% to 35%. The sequenced sample was peripheral blood. The receptors shown here come from a man aged 35 to 55 with acute or convalescent COVID-19.

CDR3 residues: CSVRSRRGEQYF. Written as DNA, the CDR3 is TGCAGCGTGCGGTCCCGTCGGGGCGAGCAGTACTTC. V gene TRBV29-1 combines with J gene TRBJ2-7; D may be TRBD2 (5 bases). Trimming cost V 6 bases and J 6 bases, with 15 bases left between them. The CDR3 is 12 amino acids. Germline V gene lookup returns CDR1 SQVTM and CDR2 ANQGSEA.

The chain employs TRBV7-8 and TRBJ2-3; 8 nucleotides align to TRBD1. The CDR3 loop spans 14 amino acids. The germline V gene has CDR1 SGHVS and CDR2 FQNEAQ. V trimming: 5 bases; J trimming: 6 bases; junction bases outside the gene matches: 7. CDR3 loop: CASSPGQGRDTQYF. CDR3 in DNA: TGTGCCAGCAGCCCAGGACAGGGAAGGGATACGCAGTATTTT.

The genes are TRBV27 and TRBJ2-2; D gene unclear. The germline CDR1 and CDR2 sequences are MNHEY and SMNVEV (reference sequence). Trimming removed 4 bases at V and 1 base at J, with 22 bases between. This CDR3 has 19 amino acids. This CDR3 reads CASSSSSLPVGENTGELFF. In DNA form, the CDR3 reads TGTGCCAGCAGTTCCTCTTCCCTCCCCGTGGGCGAGAACACCGGGGAGCTGTTTTTT.

This clone has only one observation. The sample holds other DNA sequences that translate to the same CDR3. The chain links TRBV5-1 to TRBJ2-3; 7 bases are shared with TRBD2. CDR1 is SGHRS and CDR2 is YFSETQ in the germline V gene. V dropped 4 bases and J dropped 4; count of bases not matched to a gene: 6. There are 14 residues in the CDR3. The CDR3 here is CASSLGGGADTQYF. The DNA of the CDR3 is TGCGCCAGCAGCCTCGGGGGAGGGGCAGATACGCAGTATTTT.

The V call is TRBV6-5, the J call TRBJ2-5; 7 nucleotides line up with TRBD1. The germline CDR1 and CDR2 sequences are MNHEY and SVGAGI. The CDR3 covers 12 residues. V was pared by 10 bases and J by 4 bases, with 6 bases of the junction left unmatched. As DNA, the CDR3 is TGTGCCACTCGCCGGACAGGAGAGACCCAGTACTTC. It specifies CATRRTGETQYF.

This clone was found once. This chain uses TRBV7-9 with TRBJ2-1; D is perhaps TRBD1 (5 bases). The CDR3 is 15 amino acids. Trimming cost V 4 bases and J 8 bases, with 18 bases left between them. CDR1 is SEHNR and CDR2 is FQNEAQ in the germline V gene (reference sequence). The CDR3 sequence: CASSSVGPKGYEQFF. CDR3 bases: TGTGCCAGCAGCTCTGTCGGACCAAAGGGGTATGAGCAGTTCTTC.

This chain uses TRBV4-1 with TRBJ1-5; D unresolved. The CDR3 extends over 14 amino acids. Germline assignment: CDR1 MGHRA and CDR2 YSYEKL. Trimming took 0 bases from V and 7 from J, leaving 10 bases between them. The CDR3 spells CASSQDMAGQPQHF. Here the CDR3 DNA reads TGCGCCAGCAGCCAAGATATGGCGGGCCAGCCCCAGCATTTT.

The chain has TRBV18 and TRBJ2-7; 10 bases line up with TRBD1. The germline CDR1 and CDR2 sequences are KGHSH and LQKENI. Losses at the gene ends were 4 bases for V and 2 bases for J; bases not matched to a gene: 5. This CDR3 has 15 amino acids. The CDR3 reads CASSLDRGRTYEQYF. DNA of the CDR3: TGTGCCAGCTCACTAGACAGGGGGCGAACCTACGAGCAGTACTTC.

V is TRBV6-5 and J is TRBJ2-1; D is undetermined. Germline loops: CDR1 MNHEY, CDR2 SVGAGI. V was clipped by 6 bases and J by 9 bases, with 12 bases between them. The CDR3 length is 12 residues. The CDR3 is CASRRGASEQFF. Written as DNA, the CDR3 is TGTGCCAGCAGGCGAGGAGCGAGTGAGCAGTTCTTC.

This chain uses TRBV19 with TRBJ2-7; TRBD1 aligns across 10 bases. The CDR3 contains 14 residues. J lost 2 bases, V lost 4 bases, and 2 bases had no gene match. CDR1 and CDR2 (germline): LNHDA, SQIVND (reference sequence). The CDR3 DNA reads as TGTGCCAGTAGTACCGGGACAGGGGCCTACGAGCAGTACTTC. It translates to CASSTGTGAYEQYF.

The chain joins TRBV9 to TRBJ2-2; TRBD1 matches at 9 bases. The ends lost 0 bases at V and 6 bases at J; junction bases unmatched: 12. CDR3 length: 18 amino acids. CDR1 and CDR2 (germline): SGDLS, YYNGEE. CDR3 in amino acids: CASSVATPGQGFAGELFF. CDR3 nucleotide sequence: TGTGCCAGCAGCGTAGCCACCCCGGGACAGGGCTTTGCCGGGGAGCTGTTTTTT. The full variable domain, rest sourced from reference TRBV9 and TRBJ2-2, is DSGVTQTPKHLITATGQRVTLRCSPRSGDLSVYWYQQSLDQGLQFLIQYYNGEERAKGNILERFSAQQFPDLHSELNLSSLELGDSALYFCASSVATPGQGFAGELFFGEGSRLTVL.

This clone was recorded only once. This sequence joins TRBV5-1 and TRBJ2-2; D is ambiguous. CDR3 length: 14 amino acids. Trimming took off 0 bases at V and 4 bases at J, with 7 bases between the two ends. Germline V gene data show CDR1 as SGHRS and CDR2 as YFSETQ. The CDR3 sequence is CASSLAYSTGELFF. In DNA form, the CDR3 reads TGCGCCAGCAGCTTGGCCTACAGCACCGGGGAGCTGTTTTTT.

V gene TRBV7-3 combines with J gene TRBJ2-3, with D unresolved. Between the trimmed V and J ends, which lost 0 bases and 1 base, there was a span of 11 bases. In germline, CDR1 is SGHTA, CDR2 FQGTGA. The CDR3 contains 16 residues. DNA of the CDR3: TGTGCCAGCAGCTTAACGGGCAGTTCGGGCACAGATACGCAGTATTTT. Translated: CASSLTGSSGTDTQYF.

The genes are TRBV28 and TRBJ2-7, with TRBD1 matching 8 bases. J was trimmed by 6 bases and V by 8 bases; bases with no gene match: 12. The germline V gene encodes CDR1 MDHEN and CDR2 SYDVKM. The CDR3 is made up of 14 amino acids. CDR3 nucleotides: TGTGCCAGCTATGACAGGGGTTCCGGGCTCGAGCAGTACTTC. As protein: CASYDRGSGLEQYF.

This clone was recorded a few times. The chain joins TRBV5-5 to TRBJ2-7; 7 bases line up with TRBD1. Trimming took 5 bases from V and 6 from J; bases not matched to a gene: 2. The V gene's germline CDR1 is SGHKS and CDR2 YYEKEE (reference sequence). CDR3 length: 11 amino acids. CDR3 coding DNA: TGTGCCAGCAGTAAGGGGGCCGAGCAGTACTTC. It codes for CASSKGAEQYF.

The J gene is TRBJ1-1, the V gene TRBV5-4, with a tentative D call TRBD1 (6 bases). V lost 3 bases to trimming and J lost 3 bases, with 15 bases between them. The CDR3 sequence is 15 residues long. Germline CDR1 and CDR2: SGHNT and YYREEE (reference sequence). The CDR3 loop reads CASSYGTSQYTEAFF. CDR3 sequence (DNA): TGTGCCAGCAGCTATGGGACAAGCCAGTACACTGAAGCTTTCTTT. Full variable domain (missing parts from reference TRBV5-4 and TRBJ1-1): ETGVTQSPTHLIKTRGQQVTLRCSSQSGHNTVSWYQQALGQGPQFIFQYYREEENGRGNFPPRFSGLQFPNYSSELNVNALELDDSALYLCASSYGTSQYTEAFFGQGTRLTVV.

CDR3 coding DNA: TGTGCCAGCAGCCAACAAATCAGGGAAAGGGCCACCTTC. Encoded protein: CASSQQIRERATF. V is TRBV12-3 or TRBV12-4 and J is TRBJ1-2, with a tentative D call TRBD1 (5 bases). Between the trimmed V and J ends, which lost 6 bases and 13 bases, there was a span of 21 bases. There are 13 residues in the CDR3.

The rearrangement links TRBV30 to TRBJ2-7; TRBD2 might be the D (5 bases). Trimming took off 3 bases at V and 4 bases at J, with 13 bases between the two ends. Germline CDR1 reads GTSNPN; CDR2 reads SVGIG (reference sequence). CDR3 size: 13 residues. CDR3 in amino acids: CAWSPRGRYEQYF. The CDR3 nucleotides read TGTGCCTGGAGCCCACGGGGAAGGTACGAGCAGTACTTC.

The chain combines TRBV9 with TRBJ1-5, with 7 bases matching TRBD1. Germline loops: CDR1 SGDLS, CDR2 YYNGEE. V shed 2 bases, J shed 7 bases, and the junction held 9 bases outside the gene matches. The CDR3 totals 15 residues. CDR3 loop: CASSVGPDRDQPQHF. DNA of the CDR3: TGTGCCAGCAGCGTCGGCCCCGACAGGGACCAGCCCCAGCATTTT.

The chain couples TRBV7-2 to TRBJ1-3, with 10 bases identical to TRBD1. Germline CDR1 SGHTA, CDR2 FQGNSA. V trimming: 5 bases; J trimming: 8 bases; junction bases outside the gene matches: 9. This CDR3 is built from 15 residues. CDR3 in DNA: TGTGCCAGCAGCCTCGACAGGGGGCTGTTGGACACCATATATTTT. This translates into CASSLDRGLLDTIYF.